This record looks at one T cell receptor beta chain sequence and its context. Clones were read by immunoSEQ multiplex PCR, and TCRdb kept only the in-frame ones, dropping some. In the table there are some 70,000 clones, roughly nine tenths of which are singletons. This CDR3 is 16 amino acids long. Trimming cost V 6 bases and J 2 bases, with 19 bases left between them. From germline, CDR1 is WSHSY and CDR2 SAAADI. Seattle's cohort entered during active infection and was followed longitudinally. The data belong to a study of blood T cell repertoires in COVID-19. About the study: The cDNA or gDNA used as material had been derived from T cells, B-cell-depleted T cells, or PBMCs.

The source material was peripheral blood. The gene calls are TRBV10-2 and TRBJ2-5; the D gene is possibly TRBD2 (5 bases). The receptor comes from a woman in her forties or fifties with COVID-19, enrolled during active disease. CDR3 protein: CASRGRVAGLQETQYF. In DNA form, the CDR3 reads TGCGCCAGCAGAGGTAGGGTGGCGGGTCTACAAGAGACCCAGTACTTC.